This TCR beta chain was documented in a study of low-dose radiotherapy and immunotherapy resistance in tumors. Study overall: With 1 Gy per fraction every two weeks, Cohort 2 accumulated 13 Gy across 26 weeks.

Time point of the sample: after trial treatment. Treatment reported: LDRT plus nivolumab, ipilimumab, low-dose cyclophosphamide and aspirin (RACIN trial). Treatment of the donors consisted of nivolumab and ipilimumab (plus aspirin, low-dose cyclophosphamide and low-dose radiotherapy). Primers targeting TRAV and TRBV primed first-strand cDNA, covering alpha and beta chains. TCRs underwent around 20 PCR cycles of amplification with a constant-region primer and V-primer adapter. Amplification (by in vitro transcription) was performed on isolated mRNA. Each CDR3 protein gets one entry after TCRdb re-called the reads with MiXCR. The sample has roughly 100,000 distinct CDR3 sequences, less than 25% seen once. CDR1 and CDR2 from the germline V gene are ENHRY and SYGVKD. V gave up 5 bases and J gave up 4 bases; unmatched junction bases: 2. The CDR3 totals 14 residues.

Sequenced here: PBMCs, sampled after low-dose radiotherapy plus immunotherapy. This chain uses TRBV10-3 with TRBJ2-1, with 10 bases identical to TRBD2. The sequence was collected from a male donor with prostate cancer. The CDR3 coding sequence is TGTGCCATCAGTCGGACTAGCGGTTACAATGAGCAGTTCTTC. Amino acids: CAISRTSGYNEQFF.